This T cell receptor (beta chain) was found in a study of T cell responses to AZD1222 COVID-19 vaccine. Study-wide results and caveats: Dominant CD4 TCR responses targeted spike regions 160-218 and 743-854. Most donors were white British, females outnumbered males, and clonal diversity was possibly underestimated. Reportedly, nearly half the spike-specific TCRs target unmutated variant regions.

TCRdb keeps only in-frame clones here, not all; method: immunoSEQ multiplex PCR. The sample consists of 130,000 or so clones, roughly 94% of them appearing once. The sample holds one count of this clone. The antigen remains unidentified. This TCR derives from an adult in good health. Here the sequenced sample was peripheral blood, taken on day 0 of AZD1222 vaccination.

In DNA, the CDR3 is TGCGCCAGCAGCCAAGAATTAAGGTCCCTCCCCAGACTTAGCGGGGGTTCCTACGAGCAGTACTTC. Protein: CASSQELRSLPRLSGGSYEQYF. V and J are TRBV4-3 and TRBJ2-7, with 9 bases that match TRBD2. Germline CDR1 LGHNA, CDR2 YSLEER. CDR3 length equals 22 residues. J gave up 1 base and V 0 bases, and 22 bases lay outside the gene matches.